The rows below give T cell receptor beta chains drawn from one sample of a study of OX40 agonist ivuxolimab in advanced cancers. The table came from immunoSEQ multiplex PCR; TCRdb's copy has only in-frame clones and leaves some out. The profile shows roughly 86,000 clones, roughly nine tenths of them singletons. Sequences were derived from CD4+ or CD8+ T cells sorted from blood, sampled in a trial of the OX40 agonist ivuxolimab. The receptors stem from an adult with an advanced solid tumor such as melanoma, head and neck, liver or kidney cancer. The CDR3 runs from the conserved cysteine through the conserved F or W. A D gene is named only where the DNA matches it firmly. The size entry is marked missing in some rows and otherwise reads once, few, many or a size class.

CDR3 DNA: TGTGCCAGCAGTCCGGGACTAGCGGGAGTAGAAGAGACCCAGTACTTC; CDR3 protein: CASSPGLAGVEETQYF; J gene: TRBJ2-5; V gene: TRBV28; D gene: TRBD2; clone size: -
CDR3 DNA: TGTGCCAGCAAGCATAACGGGGGACCTGAAGCTTTCTTT; CDR3 protein: CASKHNGGPEAFF; J gene: TRBJ1-1; V gene: TRBV6-1; D gene: -; clone size: -
CDR3 DNA: TGTGCCAGCAGCTTATACTACAGCACAGATACGCAGTATTTT; CDR3 protein: CASSLYYSTDTQYF; J gene: TRBJ2-3; V gene: TRBV7-8; D gene: -; clone size: -
CDR3 DNA: TGTGCCAGCAGCTTTAGCAATATATTCACAGATACGCAGTATTTT; CDR3 protein: CASSFSNIFTDTQYF; J gene: TRBJ2-3; V gene: TRBV5-4; D gene: -; clone size: -
CDR3 DNA: TGTGCCAGCAGCCAACAGGGGGCCTCTGGGGCCAACGTCCTGACTTTC; CDR3 protein: CASSQQGASGANVLTF; J gene: TRBJ2-6; V gene: TRBV11-3; D gene: TRBD1; clone size: -
CDR3 DNA: TGTGCCTGGACAGGGGGTGAAAAACTGTTTTTT; CDR3 protein: CAWTGGEKLFF; J gene: TRBJ1-4; V gene: TRBV30; D gene: TRBD1; clone size: -
CDR3 DNA: TGTGCCAGCAGAGAGACAGGGGGAAGGGAGCTGTTTTTT; CDR3 protein: CASRETGGRELFF; J gene: TRBJ2-2; V gene: TRBV28; D gene: TRBD1; clone size: -
CDR3 DNA: TGCAGCGTTGACGCTAGCGGGAGCGAGACAGATACGCAGTATTTT; CDR3 protein: CSVDASGSETDTQYF; J gene: TRBJ2-3; V gene: TRBV29-1; D gene: TRBD2; clone size: -
CDR3 DNA: TGTGCCAGCAGCCTCGGACAGGTAAACAATGAGCAGTTCTTC; CDR3 protein: CASSLGQVNNEQFF; J gene: TRBJ2-1; V gene: TRBV7-9; D gene: TRBD1; clone size: -
CDR3 DNA: TGTGCCAGCAGCGAGACTAGTCGGGAGACCCAGTACTTC; CDR3 protein: CASSETSRETQYF; J gene: TRBJ2-5; V gene: TRBV11-3; D gene: -; clone size: -
CDR3 DNA: TGCGCCAGCACCGATGGCAGGGGGCGAGAGACCCAGTACTTC; CDR3 protein: CASTDGRGRETQYF; J gene: TRBJ2-5; V gene: TRBV5-1; D gene: TRBD1; clone size: -
CDR3 DNA: TGTGCCGGTAGCACCGCAGGGAGCGGGCGGGATACGCAGTATTTT; CDR3 protein: CAGSTAGSGRDTQYF; J gene: TRBJ2-3; V gene: TRBV19; D gene: -; clone size: -
CDR3 DNA: TGTGCCAGCGGAACTATAAGCGTATACGGCAATCAGCCCCAGCATTTT; CDR3 protein: CASGTISVYGNQPQHF; J gene: TRBJ1-5; V gene: TRBV28; D gene: -; clone size: -
CDR3 DNA: TGTGCCAGCAGCTTGATAGGGCCATCGGCTAGAGGCTACACCTTC; CDR3 protein: CASSLIGPSARGYTF; J gene: TRBJ1-2; V gene: TRBV5-1; D gene: -; clone size: -
CDR3 DNA: TGTGCCAGCTCACCGGACATGGGTAACACTGAAGCTTTCTTT; CDR3 protein: CASSPDMGNTEAFF; J gene: TRBJ1-1; V gene: TRBV18; D gene: -; clone size: -
CDR3 DNA: TGTGCCAGCAGCCGAAGCCCAACAGGTCTCGGTTCAGATACGCAGTATTTT; CDR3 protein: CASSRSPTGLGSDTQYF; J gene: TRBJ2-3; V gene: TRBV28; D gene: -; clone size: -
CDR3 DNA: TGCGCCAGCAGGTCGGGACTAGCGGGAATGACTAGCACAGATACGCAGTATTTT; CDR3 protein: CASRSGLAGMTSTDTQYF; J gene: TRBJ2-3; V gene: TRBV5-1; D gene: TRBD2; clone size: -
CDR3 DNA: TGTGCCAGCTCACCTAGGGACACGGACTATGGCTACACCTTC; CDR3 protein: CASSPRDTDYGYTF; J gene: TRBJ1-2; V gene: TRBV18; D gene: -; clone size: -
CDR3 DNA: TGTGCCAGCAGCTTAGCATATGGGGGACTAGCGGCCAACAATGAGCAGTTCTTC; CDR3 protein: CASSLAYGGLAANNEQFF; J gene: TRBJ2-1; V gene: TRBV7-2; D gene: TRBD2; clone size: -
CDR3 DNA: TGTGCCAGCAGCGCTCACGCCCCCGTAGGCGGAAAGAATGAAAAACTGTTTTTT; CDR3 protein: CASSAHAPVGGKNEKLFF; J gene: TRBJ1-4; V gene: TRBV21-1; D gene: -; clone size: -
CDR3 DNA: TGTGCCAGCTCACCAATGGCAGGGACAGATACGCAGTATTTT; CDR3 protein: CASSPMAGTDTQYF; J gene: TRBJ2-3; V gene: TRBV18; D gene: -; clone size: -
CDR3 DNA: TGTGCCAGCAGCCCGGCGGGCGGTGAGCAGTTCTTC; CDR3 protein: CASSPAGGEQFF; J gene: TRBJ2-1; V gene: TRBV7-3; D gene: -; clone size: -
CDR3 DNA: TGCAGCGCGGGCGCGGGGGGCACTGAAGCTTTCTTT; CDR3 protein: CSAGAGGTEAFF; J gene: TRBJ1-1; V gene: TRBV29-1; D gene: -; clone size: -
CDR3 DNA: TGTGCCAGCGGAGGGATAACTGGAAACACCATATATTTT; CDR3 protein: CASGGITGNTIYF; J gene: TRBJ1-3; V gene: TRBV7-9; D gene: -; clone size: -
CDR3 DNA: TGTGCCAGCAGTGCGGGGTCTTTGGGGGCCAAAAACATTCAGTACTTC; CDR3 protein: CASSAGSLGAKNIQYF; J gene: TRBJ2-4; V gene: TRBV25-1; D gene: -; clone size: -
CDR3 DNA: TGTGCCAGCAGCTACACAGGGGGGGCCCAGCATTTT; CDR3 protein: CASSYTGGAQHF; J gene: TRBJ1-5; V gene: TRBV11-3; D gene: TRBD1; clone size: -
CDR3 DNA: TGTGCCTGGAGTGTATCTTTAAGTCGGGGGGGCCAGTACTTC; CDR3 protein: CAWSVSLSRGGQYF; J gene: TRBJ2-5; V gene: TRBV30; D gene: TRBD2; clone size: -
CDR3 DNA: TGCGCCAGCAGCTTGGCGGGGACTAGCACAGATACGCAGTATTTT; CDR3 protein: CASSLAGTSTDTQYF; J gene: TRBJ2-3; V gene: TRBV5-1; D gene: -; clone size: -
CDR3 DNA: TGTGCCAGCAGCCTCCAAGAATTTATCGGGGAGCTGTTTTTT; CDR3 protein: CASSLQEFIGELFF; J gene: TRBJ2-2; V gene: TRBV6-6; D gene: -; clone size: -
CDR3 DNA: TGTGCCAGAAGCTTTCCAGGGAAAGAGACCCAGTACTTC; CDR3 protein: CARSFPGKETQYF; J gene: TRBJ2-5; V gene: TRBV5-3; D gene: -; clone size: -
CDR3 DNA: TGTGCCATTGAAAATCGGGGGACGAACACTGAAGCTTTCTTT; CDR3 protein: CAIENRGTNTEAFF; J gene: TRBJ1-1; V gene: TRBV10-3; D gene: -; clone size: -
CDR3 DNA: TGTGCCAGTAGTATTCAGGGGGCGCGGGATACGCAGTATTTT; CDR3 protein: CASSIQGARDTQYF; J gene: TRBJ2-3; V gene: TRBV19; D gene: TRBD1; clone size: -
CDR3 DNA: TGTGCCAGTAGTATTGTGGGGCAAGAGACCCAGTACTTC; CDR3 protein: CASSIVGQETQYF; J gene: TRBJ2-5; V gene: TRBV19; D gene: -; clone size: -
CDR3 DNA: TGCGCCAGCAGCTTGGGTCCGGGAGGGGACTACAATGAGCAGTTCTTC; CDR3 protein: CASSLGPGGDYNEQFF; J gene: TRBJ2-1; V gene: TRBV5-1; D gene: TRBD2; clone size: -
CDR3 DNA: TGTGCCAGCAGGATTGACAGGGAGTACGAGCAGTACTTC; CDR3 protein: CASRIDREYEQYF; J gene: TRBJ2-7; V gene: TRBV2; D gene: TRBD1; clone size: once
CDR3 DNA: TGTGCCATCAGCGGGACGGAGTCTGGAAACACCATATATTTT; CDR3 protein: CAISGTESGNTIYF; J gene: TRBJ1-3; V gene: TRBV10-3; D gene: -; clone size: -
CDR3 DNA: TGTGCCAGCAGTGCGGGACCGCGCAATGAGCAGTTCTTC; CDR3 protein: CASSAGPRNEQFF; J gene: TRBJ2-1; V gene: TRBV2; D gene: -; clone size: -
CDR3 DNA: TGTGCCAGCACCGCGCTAGGTGAGCAGTTCTTC; CDR3 protein: CASTALGEQFF; J gene: TRBJ2-1; V gene: TRBV11-3; D gene: -; clone size: -
CDR3 DNA: TGTGCCAGCAGCGGACAGGGGACGGGCACCGGGGAGCTGTTTTTT; CDR3 protein: CASSGQGTGTGELFF; J gene: TRBJ2-2; V gene: TRBV7-2; D gene: TRBD1; clone size: -
CDR3 DNA: TGCGCCAGCAGCTTACAGGGTCAGCCCCAGCATTTT; CDR3 protein: CASSLQGQPQHF; J gene: TRBJ1-5; V gene: TRBV5-1; D gene: -; clone size: -
CDR3 DNA: TGTGCCAGCAGCCCGGGCCCGGGAGGGCTAACAGATACGCAGTATTTT; CDR3 protein: CASSPGPGGLTDTQYF; J gene: TRBJ2-3; V gene: TRBV7-2; D gene: TRBD2; clone size: -